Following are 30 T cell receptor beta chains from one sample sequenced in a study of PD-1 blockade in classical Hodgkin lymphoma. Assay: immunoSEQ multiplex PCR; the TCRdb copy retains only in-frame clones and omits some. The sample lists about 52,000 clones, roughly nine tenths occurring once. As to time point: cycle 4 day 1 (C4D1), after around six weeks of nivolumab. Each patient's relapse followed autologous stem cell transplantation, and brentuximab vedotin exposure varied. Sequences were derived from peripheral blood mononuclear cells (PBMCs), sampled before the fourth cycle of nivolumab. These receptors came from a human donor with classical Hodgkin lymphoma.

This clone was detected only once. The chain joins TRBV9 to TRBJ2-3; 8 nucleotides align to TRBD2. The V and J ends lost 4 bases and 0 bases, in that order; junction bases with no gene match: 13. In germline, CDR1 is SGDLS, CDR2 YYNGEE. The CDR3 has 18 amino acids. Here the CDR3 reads CASSFRGGASGSTDTQYF. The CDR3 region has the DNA TGTGCCAGCAGCTTCCGCGGAGGGGCTAGCGGGAGCACAGATACGCAGTATTTT.

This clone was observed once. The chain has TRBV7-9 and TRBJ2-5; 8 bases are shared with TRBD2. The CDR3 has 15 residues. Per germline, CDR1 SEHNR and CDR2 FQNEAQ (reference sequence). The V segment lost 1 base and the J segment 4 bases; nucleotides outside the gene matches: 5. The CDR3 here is CASSLELAGPETQYF. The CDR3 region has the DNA TGTGCCAGCAGCTTAGAGCTAGCGGGTCCAGAGACCCAGTACTTC.

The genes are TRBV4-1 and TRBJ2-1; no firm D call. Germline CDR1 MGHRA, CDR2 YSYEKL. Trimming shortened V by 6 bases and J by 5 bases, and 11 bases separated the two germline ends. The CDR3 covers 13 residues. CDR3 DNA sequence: TGCGCCAGCAGTCTCCTTAGGGACAATGAGCAGTTCTTC. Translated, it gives CASSLLRDNEQFF.

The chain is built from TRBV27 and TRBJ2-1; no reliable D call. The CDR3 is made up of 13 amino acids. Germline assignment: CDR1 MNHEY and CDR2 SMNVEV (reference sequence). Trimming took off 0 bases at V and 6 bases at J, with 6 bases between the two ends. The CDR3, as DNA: TGTGCCAGCAGTTTATCGAGGTTCAATGAGCAGTTCTTC. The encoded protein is CASSLSRFNEQFF.

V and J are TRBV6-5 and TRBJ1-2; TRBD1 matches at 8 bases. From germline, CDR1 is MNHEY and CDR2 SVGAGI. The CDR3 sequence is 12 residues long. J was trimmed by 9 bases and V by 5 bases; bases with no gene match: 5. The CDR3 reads CASSKRTGSYTF. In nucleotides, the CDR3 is TGTGCCAGCAGTAAACGGACAGGGAGCTACACCTTC.

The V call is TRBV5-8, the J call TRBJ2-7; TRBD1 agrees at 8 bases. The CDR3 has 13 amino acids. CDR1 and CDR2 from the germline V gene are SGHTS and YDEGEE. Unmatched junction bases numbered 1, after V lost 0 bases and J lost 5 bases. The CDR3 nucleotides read TGTGCCAGCAGCTTGGACAGGGGGAACGAGCAGTACTTC. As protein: CASSLDRGNEQYF.

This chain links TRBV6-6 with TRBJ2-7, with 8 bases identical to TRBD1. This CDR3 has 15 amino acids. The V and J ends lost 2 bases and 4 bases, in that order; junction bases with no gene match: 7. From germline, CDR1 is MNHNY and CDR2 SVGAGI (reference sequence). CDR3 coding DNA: TGTGCCAGCAGTTACGGGTTAGGACAGGGTTACGAGCAGTACTTC. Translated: CASSYGLGQGYEQYF.

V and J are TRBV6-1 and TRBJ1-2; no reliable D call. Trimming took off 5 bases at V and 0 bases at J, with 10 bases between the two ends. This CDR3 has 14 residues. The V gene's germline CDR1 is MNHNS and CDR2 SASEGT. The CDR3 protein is CASSSSYANYGYTF. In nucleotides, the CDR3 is TGTGCCAGCAGTTCCAGCTACGCTAACTATGGCTACACCTTC.

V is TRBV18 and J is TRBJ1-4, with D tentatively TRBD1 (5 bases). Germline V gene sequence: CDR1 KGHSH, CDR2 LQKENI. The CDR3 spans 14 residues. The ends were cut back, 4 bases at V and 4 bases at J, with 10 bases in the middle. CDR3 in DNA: TGTGCCAGCTCACGGGACGGCATTAATGAAAAACTGTTTTTT. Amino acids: CASSRDGINEKLFF.

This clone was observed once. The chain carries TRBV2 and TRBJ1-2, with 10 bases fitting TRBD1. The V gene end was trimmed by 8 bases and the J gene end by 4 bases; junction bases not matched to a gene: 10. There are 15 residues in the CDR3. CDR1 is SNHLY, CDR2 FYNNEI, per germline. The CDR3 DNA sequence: TGTGCCAGCGCCCGGGACAGGGGAGATAGCTATGGCTACACCTTC. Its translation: CASARDRGDSYGYTF.

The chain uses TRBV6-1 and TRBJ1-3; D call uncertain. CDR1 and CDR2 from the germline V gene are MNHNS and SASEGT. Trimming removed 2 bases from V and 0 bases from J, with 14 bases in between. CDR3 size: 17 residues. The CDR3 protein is CASSENVIVSSGNTIYF. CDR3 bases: TGTGCCAGCAGTGAAAATGTGATTGTGAGCTCTGGAAACACCATATATTTT.

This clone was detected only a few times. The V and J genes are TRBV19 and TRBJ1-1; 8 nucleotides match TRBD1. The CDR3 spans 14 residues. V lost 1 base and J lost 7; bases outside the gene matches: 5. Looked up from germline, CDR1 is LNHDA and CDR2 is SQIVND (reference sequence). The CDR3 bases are TGTGCCAGTAGTATAGGGGGACAGGAGATTGAAGCTTTCTTT. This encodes CASSIGGQEIEAFF.

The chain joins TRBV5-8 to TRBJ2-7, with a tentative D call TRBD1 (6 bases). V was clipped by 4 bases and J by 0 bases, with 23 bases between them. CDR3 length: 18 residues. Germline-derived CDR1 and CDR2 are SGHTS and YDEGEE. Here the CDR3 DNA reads TGTGCCAGCAGCCTGGTGGGGCTACAGGGCGTTAGCTCCTACGAGCAGTACTTC. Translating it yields CASSLVGLQGVSSYEQYF. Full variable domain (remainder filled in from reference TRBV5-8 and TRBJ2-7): EAGVTQSPTHLIKTRGQQATLRCSPISGHTSVYWYQQALGLGLQFLLWYDEGEERNRGNFPPRFSGRQFPNYSSELNVNALELEDSALYLCASSLVGLQGVSSYEQYFGPGTRLTVT.

Here the CDR3 reads CASSFREGGAGSDSPLHF. CDR3 bases: TGTGCCAGCAGCTTTCGCGAGGGAGGGGCCGGGAGCGATTCACCCCTCCACTTT. The chain carries TRBV5-5 and TRBJ1-6, with D perhaps matching TRBD1 (5 bases). In germline, CDR1 is SGHKS, CDR2 YYEKEE (reference sequence). The CDR3 loop spans 18 amino acids. V shed 2 bases and J shed 8 bases, with 23 bases lying between them.

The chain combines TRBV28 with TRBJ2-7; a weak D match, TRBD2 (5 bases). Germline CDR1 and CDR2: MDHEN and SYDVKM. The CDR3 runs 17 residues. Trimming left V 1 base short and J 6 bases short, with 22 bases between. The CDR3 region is CASSLSSWASRPLEQYF. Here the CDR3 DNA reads TGTGCCAGCAGTTTATCATCCTGGGCTAGCAGACCCCTCGAGCAGTACTTC.

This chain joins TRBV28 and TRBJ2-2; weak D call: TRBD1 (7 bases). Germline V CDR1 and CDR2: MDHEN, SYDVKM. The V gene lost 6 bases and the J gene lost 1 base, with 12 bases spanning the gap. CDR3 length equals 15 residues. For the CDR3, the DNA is TGTGCCAGCAGCCAGGGGGGCCTGAACACCGGGGAGCTGTTTTTT. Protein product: CASSQGGLNTGELFF.

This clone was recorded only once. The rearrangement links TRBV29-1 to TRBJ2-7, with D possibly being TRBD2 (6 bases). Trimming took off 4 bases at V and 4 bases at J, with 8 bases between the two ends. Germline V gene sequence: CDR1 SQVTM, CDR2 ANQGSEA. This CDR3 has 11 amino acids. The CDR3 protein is CSVGREYEQYF. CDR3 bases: TGCAGCGTTGGTCGGGAGTACGAGCAGTACTTC.

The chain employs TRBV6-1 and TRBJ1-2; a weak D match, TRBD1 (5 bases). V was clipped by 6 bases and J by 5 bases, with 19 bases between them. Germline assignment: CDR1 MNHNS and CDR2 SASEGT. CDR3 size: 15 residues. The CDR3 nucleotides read TGTGCCAGCAGCGAGGTCATAGGCAGGGCATATGGCTACACCTTC. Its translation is CASSEVIGRAYGYTF.

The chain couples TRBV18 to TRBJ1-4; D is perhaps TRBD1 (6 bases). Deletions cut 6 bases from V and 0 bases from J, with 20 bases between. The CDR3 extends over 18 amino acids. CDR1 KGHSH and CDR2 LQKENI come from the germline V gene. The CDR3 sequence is CASSLTRGGTTTNEKLFF. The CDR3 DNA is TGTGCCAGCTCCCTAACCAGGGGAGGGACTACAACTAATGAAAAACTGTTTTTT.

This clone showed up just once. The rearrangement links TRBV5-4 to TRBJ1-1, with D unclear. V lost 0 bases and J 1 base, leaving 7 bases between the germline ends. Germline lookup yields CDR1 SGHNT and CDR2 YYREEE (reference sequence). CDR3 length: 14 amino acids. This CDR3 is CASSLGHPNTEAFF. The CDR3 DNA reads TGTGCCAGCAGCTTGGGTCACCCGAACACTGAAGCTTTCTTT.

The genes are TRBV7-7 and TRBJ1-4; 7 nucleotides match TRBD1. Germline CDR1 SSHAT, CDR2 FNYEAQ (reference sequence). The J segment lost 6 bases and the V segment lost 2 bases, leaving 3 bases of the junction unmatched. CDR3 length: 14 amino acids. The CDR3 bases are TGTGCCAGCAGCTTACCAGGACAGGATGAAAAACTGTTTTTT. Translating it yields CASSLPGQDEKLFF.

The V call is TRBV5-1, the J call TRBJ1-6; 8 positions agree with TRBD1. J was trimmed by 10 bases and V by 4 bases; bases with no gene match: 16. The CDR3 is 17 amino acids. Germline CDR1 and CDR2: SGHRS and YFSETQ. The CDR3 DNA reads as TGCGCCAGCAGCACCACCGGGACAGGTTTGGGGGGATCACCCCTCCACTTT. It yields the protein CASSTTGTGLGGSPLHF.

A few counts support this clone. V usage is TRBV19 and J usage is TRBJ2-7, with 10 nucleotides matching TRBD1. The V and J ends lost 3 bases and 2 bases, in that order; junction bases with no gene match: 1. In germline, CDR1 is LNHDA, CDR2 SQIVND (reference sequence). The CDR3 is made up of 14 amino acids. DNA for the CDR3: TGTGCCAGTAGTATGGGGACAGGGGCCTACGAGCAGTACTTC. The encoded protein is CASSMGTGAYEQYF.

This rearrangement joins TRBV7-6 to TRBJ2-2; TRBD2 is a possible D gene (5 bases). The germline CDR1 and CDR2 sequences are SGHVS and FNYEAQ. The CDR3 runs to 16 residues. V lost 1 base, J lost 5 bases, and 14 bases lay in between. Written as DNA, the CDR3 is TGTGCCAGCAGCTTAGTGGCCAGCTCGGGGACCGGGGAGCTGTTTTTT. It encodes CASSLVASSGTGELFF.

CDR3 DNA: TGTGCCAGCAGCTTGGTGAACAGGGAGGAAGAGACCCAGTACTTC. Encoded protein: CASSLVNREEETQYF. The genes are TRBV5-6 and TRBJ2-5, with D tentatively TRBD1 or TRBD2 (6 bases each). Trimming stripped 0 bases from V and 3 bases from J, with 12 bases between. Germline assignment: CDR1 SGHDT and CDR2 YYEEEE. The CDR3 is 15 amino acids. Full variable domain (outside the CDR3, taken from reference TRBV5-6 and TRBJ2-5): DAGVTQSPTHLIKTRGQQVTLRCSPKSGHDTVSWYQQALGQGPQFIFQYYEEEERQRGNFPDRFSGHQFPNYSSELNVNALLLGDSALYLCASSLVNREEETQYFGPGTRLLVL.

The CDR3 loop is CASSFGVGPWYQETQYF. CDR3 in DNA: TGTGCCAGCAGCTTTGGAGTGGGGCCTTGGTACCAAGAGACCCAGTACTTC. V is TRBV12-1 and J is TRBJ2-5; TRBD1 was called by the table and not checked on the DNA. TRBV12-1 is described as a pseudogene. This CDR3 spans 17 amino acids.

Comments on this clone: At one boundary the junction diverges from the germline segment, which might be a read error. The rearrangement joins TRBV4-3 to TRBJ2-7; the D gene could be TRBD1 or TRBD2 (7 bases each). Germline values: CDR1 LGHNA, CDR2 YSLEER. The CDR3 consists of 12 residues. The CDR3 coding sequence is TGCGCCAGCAGCCGAGGGAGGGGGCCGATCCACTTC. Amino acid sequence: CASSRGRGPIHF.

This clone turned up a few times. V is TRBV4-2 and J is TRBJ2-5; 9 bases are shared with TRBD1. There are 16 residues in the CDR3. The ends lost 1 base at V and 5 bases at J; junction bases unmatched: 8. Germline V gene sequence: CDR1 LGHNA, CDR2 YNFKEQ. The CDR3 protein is CASSQATTGGEETQYF. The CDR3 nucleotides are TGTGCCAGCAGCCAAGCAACTACAGGGGGCGAGGAGACCCAGTACTTC.

CDR3: CASSLTTGGTEAFF. In nucleotides, the CDR3 is TGTGCCAGCAGCTTAACAACAGGGGGCACTGAAGCTTTCTTT. The chain couples TRBV5-4 to TRBJ1-1, with 8 bases identical to TRBD1. From germline, CDR1 is SGHNT and CDR2 YYREEE (reference sequence). The CDR3 sequence is 14 residues long. The J segment lost 4 bases and the V segment lost 2 bases, leaving 4 bases of the junction unmatched.

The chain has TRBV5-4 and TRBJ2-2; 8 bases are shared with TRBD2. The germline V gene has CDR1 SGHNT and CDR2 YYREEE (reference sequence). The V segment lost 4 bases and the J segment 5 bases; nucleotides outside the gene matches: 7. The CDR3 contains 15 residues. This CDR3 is CASSHGGRSTGELFF. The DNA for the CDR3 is TGTGCCAGCAGCCACGGCGGGAGGAGTACCGGGGAGCTGTTTTTT.